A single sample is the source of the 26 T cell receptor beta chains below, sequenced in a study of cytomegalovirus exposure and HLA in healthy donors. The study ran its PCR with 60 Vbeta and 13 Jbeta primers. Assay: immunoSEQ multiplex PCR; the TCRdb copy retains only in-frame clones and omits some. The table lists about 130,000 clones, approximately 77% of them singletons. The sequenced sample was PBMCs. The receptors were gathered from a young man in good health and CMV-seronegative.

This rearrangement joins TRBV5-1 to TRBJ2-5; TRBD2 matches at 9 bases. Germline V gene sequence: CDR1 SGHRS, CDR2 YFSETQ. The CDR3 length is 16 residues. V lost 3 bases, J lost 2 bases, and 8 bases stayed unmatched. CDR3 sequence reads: CASSYLAGVGQETQYF. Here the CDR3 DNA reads TGCGCCAGCAGCTATTTAGCGGGAGTGGGGCAAGAGACCCAGTACTTC.

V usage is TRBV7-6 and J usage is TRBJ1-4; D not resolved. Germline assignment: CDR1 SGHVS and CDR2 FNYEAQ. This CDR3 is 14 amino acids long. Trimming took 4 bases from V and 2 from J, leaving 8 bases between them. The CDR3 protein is CASSSQATNEKLFF. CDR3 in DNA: TGTGCCAGCAGCTCTCAGGCCACTAATGAAAAACTGTTTTTT.

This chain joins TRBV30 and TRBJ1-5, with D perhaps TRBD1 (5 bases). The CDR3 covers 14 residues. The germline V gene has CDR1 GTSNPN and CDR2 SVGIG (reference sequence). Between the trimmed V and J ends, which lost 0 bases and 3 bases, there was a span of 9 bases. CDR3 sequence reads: CAWSVDSNNQPQHF. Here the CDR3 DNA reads TGTGCCTGGAGTGTAGACAGTAACAATCAGCCCCAGCATTTT.

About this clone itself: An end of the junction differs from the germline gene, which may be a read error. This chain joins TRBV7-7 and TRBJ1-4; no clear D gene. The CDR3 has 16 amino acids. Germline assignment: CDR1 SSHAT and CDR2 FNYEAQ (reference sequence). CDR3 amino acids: CASSLDGGPTNEKLFF. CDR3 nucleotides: TGTGCTAGCAGCTTAGACGGAGGGCCGACTAATGAAAAACTGTTTTTT.

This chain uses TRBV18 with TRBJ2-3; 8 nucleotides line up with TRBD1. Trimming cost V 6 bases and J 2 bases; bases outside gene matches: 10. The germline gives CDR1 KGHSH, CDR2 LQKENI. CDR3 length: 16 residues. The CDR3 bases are TGTGCCAGCTCCTCGCAGGGGGCGCCGAACACAGATACGCAGTATTTT. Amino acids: CASSSQGAPNTDTQYF.

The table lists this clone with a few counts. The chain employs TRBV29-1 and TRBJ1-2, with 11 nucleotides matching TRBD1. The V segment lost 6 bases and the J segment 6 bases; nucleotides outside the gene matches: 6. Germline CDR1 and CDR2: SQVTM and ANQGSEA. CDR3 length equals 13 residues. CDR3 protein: CSVGTGGYNGYTF. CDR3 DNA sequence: TGCAGCGTAGGGACAGGGGGATATAATGGCTACACCTTC.

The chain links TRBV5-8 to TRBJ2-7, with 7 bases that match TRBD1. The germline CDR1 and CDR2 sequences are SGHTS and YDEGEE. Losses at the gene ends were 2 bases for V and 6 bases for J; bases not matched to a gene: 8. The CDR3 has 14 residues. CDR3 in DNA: TGTGCCAGCAGCTTTATTGACAGGGCATCCGAGCAGTACTTC. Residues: CASSFIDRASEQYF.

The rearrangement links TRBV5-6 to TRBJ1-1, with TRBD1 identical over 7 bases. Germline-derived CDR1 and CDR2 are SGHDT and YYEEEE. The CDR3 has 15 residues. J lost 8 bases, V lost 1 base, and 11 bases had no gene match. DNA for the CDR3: TGTGCCAGCAGCTTGCGAGGCCTACAGGGGCGGGAAGCTTTCTTT. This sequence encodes CASSLRGLQGREAFF.

The CDR3 region has the DNA TGTGCCAGCAGTTTATGGGGGAGGGTAGGGTCCTACGAGCAGTACTTC. Protein product: CASSLWGRVGSYEQYF. The chain recombines TRBV27 with TRBJ2-7, with 7 bases lining up with TRBD2. The CDR3 totals 16 residues. Germline CDR1 MNHEY, CDR2 SMNVEV (reference sequence). Trimming took 1 base from V and 1 from J; bases not matched to a gene: 7.

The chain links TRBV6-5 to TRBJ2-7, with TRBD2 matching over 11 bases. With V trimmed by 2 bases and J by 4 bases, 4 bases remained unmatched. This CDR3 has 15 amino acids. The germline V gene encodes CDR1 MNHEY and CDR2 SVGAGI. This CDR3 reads CASSYSTSGSYEQYF. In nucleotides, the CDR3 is TGTGCCAGCAGTTACAGTACTAGCGGGAGTTACGAGCAGTACTTC.

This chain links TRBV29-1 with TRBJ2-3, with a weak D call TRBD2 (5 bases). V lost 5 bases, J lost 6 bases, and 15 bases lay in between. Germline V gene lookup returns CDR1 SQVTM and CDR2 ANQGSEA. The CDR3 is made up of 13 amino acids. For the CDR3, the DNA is TGCAGCGTTAGCCAGGCGGGCGGGGATACGCAGTATTTT. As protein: CSVSQAGGDTQYF.

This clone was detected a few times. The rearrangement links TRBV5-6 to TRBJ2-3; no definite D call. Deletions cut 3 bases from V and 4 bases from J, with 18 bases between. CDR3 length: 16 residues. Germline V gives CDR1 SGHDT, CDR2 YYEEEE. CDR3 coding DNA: TGTGCCAGCAGCTCCGATACCGTCCCTACTCCAGATACGCAGTATTTT. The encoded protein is CASSSDTVPTPDTQYF.

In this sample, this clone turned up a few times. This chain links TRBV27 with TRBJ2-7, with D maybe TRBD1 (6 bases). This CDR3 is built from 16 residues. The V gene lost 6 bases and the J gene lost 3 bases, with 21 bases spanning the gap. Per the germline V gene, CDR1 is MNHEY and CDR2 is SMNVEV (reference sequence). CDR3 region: CASSPEPTGALYEQYF. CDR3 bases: TGTGCCAGCAGCCCCGAACCGACAGGAGCCCTCTACGAGCAGTACTTC.

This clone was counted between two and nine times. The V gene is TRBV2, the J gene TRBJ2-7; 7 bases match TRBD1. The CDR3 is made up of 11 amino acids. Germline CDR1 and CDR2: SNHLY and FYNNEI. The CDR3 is CASGQIYEQYF. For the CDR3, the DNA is TGTGCTTCGGGACAGATCTACGAGCAGTACTTC.

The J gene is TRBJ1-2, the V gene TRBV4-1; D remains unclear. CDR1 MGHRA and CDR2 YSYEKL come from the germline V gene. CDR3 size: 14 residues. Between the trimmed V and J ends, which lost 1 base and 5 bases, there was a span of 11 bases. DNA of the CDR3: TGCGCCAGCAGCCAAGTGGAGCCCAGTTATGGCTACACCTTC. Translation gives CASSQVEPSYGYTF.

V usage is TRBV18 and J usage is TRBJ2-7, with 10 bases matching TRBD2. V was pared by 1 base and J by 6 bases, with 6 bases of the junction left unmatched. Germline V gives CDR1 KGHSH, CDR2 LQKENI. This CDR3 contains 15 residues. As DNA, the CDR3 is TGTGCCAGCTCACCACTGCTAGCGGGAGCTCTCGAGCAGTACTTC. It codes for CASSPLLAGALEQYF.

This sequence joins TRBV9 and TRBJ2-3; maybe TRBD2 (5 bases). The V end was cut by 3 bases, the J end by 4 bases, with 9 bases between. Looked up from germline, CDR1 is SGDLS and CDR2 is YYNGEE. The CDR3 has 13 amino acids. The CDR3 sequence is CASSAMEADTQYF. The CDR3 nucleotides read TGTGCCAGCAGCGCGATGGAGGCAGATACGCAGTATTTT.

The CDR3 spells CASRRQGGTDTQYF. DNA of the CDR3: TGTGCCAGTCGAAGACAGGGGGGCACAGATACGCAGTATTTT. The rearrangement joins TRBV19 to TRBJ2-3; TRBD1 aligns across 9 bases. The CDR3 length is 14 residues. V was pared by 8 bases and J by 1 base, with 4 bases of the junction left unmatched. The germline CDR1 and CDR2 sequences are LNHDA and SQIVND (reference sequence).

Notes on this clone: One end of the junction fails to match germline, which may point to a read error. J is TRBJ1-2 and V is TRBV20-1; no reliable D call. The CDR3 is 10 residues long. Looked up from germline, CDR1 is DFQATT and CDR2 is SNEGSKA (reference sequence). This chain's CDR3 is CSARQNSLAF. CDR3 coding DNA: TGCAGTGCTCGTCAGAACAGCCTCGCCTTC.

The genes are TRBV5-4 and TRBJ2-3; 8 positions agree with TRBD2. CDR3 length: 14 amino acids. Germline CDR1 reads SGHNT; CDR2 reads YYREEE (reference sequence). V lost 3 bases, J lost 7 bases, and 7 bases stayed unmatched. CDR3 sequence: CASSWAGGGNTQYF. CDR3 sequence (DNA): TGTGCCAGCAGCTGGGCCGGCGGGGGGAATACGCAGTATTTT.

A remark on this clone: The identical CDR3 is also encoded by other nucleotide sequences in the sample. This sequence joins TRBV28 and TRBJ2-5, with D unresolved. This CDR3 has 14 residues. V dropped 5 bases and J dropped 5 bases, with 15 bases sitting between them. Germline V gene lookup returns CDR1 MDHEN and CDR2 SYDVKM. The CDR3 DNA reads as TGTGCCAGCAGTCAGAACACGGGTCGCGAGACCCAGTACTTC. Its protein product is CASSQNTGRETQYF.

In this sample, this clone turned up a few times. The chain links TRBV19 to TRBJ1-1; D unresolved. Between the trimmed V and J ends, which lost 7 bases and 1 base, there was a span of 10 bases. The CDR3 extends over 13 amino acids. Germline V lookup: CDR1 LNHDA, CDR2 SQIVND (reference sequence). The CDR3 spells CASTSPENTEAFF. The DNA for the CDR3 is TGTGCCAGTACCTCCCCAGAGAACACTGAAGCTTTCTTT.

CDR3 protein: CSAPGFNGYTF. The CDR3 DNA follows: TGCAGTGCTCCAGGATTCAATGGCTACACCTTC. The chain recombines TRBV20-1 with TRBJ1-2, with D hard to call. Germline-derived CDR1 and CDR2 are DFQATT and SNEGSKA (reference sequence). The CDR3 covers 11 residues. Trimming removed 5 bases from V and 6 bases from J, with 10 bases in between.

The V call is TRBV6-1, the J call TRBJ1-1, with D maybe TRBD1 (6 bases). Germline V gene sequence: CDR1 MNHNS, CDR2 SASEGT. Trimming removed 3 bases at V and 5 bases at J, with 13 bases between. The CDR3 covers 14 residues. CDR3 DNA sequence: TGTGCCAGCAGTGACACAGGGAGATGGACTGAAGCTTTCTTT. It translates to CASSDTGRWTEAFF.

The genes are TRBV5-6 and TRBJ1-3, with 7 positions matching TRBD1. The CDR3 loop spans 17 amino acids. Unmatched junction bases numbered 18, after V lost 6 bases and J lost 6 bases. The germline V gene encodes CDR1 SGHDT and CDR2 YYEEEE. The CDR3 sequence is CASNLLSGGQFSNTIYF. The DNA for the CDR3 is TGTGCCAGCAACTTACTATCAGGGGGACAGTTCTCAAACACCATATATTTT.

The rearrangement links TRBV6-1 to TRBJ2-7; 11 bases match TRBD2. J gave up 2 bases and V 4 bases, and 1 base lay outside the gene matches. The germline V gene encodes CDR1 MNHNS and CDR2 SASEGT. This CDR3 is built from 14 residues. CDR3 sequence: CASSVTSGTYEQYF. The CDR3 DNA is TGTGCCAGCAGTGTGACTAGCGGGACCTACGAGCAGTACTTC.